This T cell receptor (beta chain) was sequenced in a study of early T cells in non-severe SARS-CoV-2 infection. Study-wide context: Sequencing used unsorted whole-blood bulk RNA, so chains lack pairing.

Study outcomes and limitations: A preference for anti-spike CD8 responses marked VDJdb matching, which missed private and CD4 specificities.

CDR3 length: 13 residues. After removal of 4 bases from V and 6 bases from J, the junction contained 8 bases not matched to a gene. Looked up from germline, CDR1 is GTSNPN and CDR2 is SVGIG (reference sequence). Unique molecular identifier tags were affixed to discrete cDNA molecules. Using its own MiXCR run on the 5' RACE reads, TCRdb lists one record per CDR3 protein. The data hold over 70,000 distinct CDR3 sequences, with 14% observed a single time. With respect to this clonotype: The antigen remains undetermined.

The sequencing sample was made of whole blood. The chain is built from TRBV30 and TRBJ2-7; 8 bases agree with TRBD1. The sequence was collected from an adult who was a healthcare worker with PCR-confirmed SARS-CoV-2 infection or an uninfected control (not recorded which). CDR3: CAWTQGQGGEQYF. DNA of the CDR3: TGTGCCTGGACGCAAGGACAGGGCGGCGAGCAGTACTTC.